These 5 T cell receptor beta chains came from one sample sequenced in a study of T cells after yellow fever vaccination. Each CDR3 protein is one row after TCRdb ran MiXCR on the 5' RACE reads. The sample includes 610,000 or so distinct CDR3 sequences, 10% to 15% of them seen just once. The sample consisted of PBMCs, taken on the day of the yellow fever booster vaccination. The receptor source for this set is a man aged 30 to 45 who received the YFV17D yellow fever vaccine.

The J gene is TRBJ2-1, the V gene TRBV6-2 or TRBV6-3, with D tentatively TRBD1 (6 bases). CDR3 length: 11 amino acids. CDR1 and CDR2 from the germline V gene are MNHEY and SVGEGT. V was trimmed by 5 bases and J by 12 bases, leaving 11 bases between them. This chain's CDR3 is CASSQQGRQFF. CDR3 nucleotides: TGTGCCAGCAGTCAACAGGGCCGGCAGTTCTTC.

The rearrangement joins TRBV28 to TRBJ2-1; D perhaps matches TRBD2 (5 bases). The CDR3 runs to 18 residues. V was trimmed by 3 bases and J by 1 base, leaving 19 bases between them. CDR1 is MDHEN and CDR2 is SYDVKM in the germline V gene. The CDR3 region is CASSFKPRATRSYNEQFF. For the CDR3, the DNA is TGTGCCAGCAGTTTCAAGCCGAGGGCAACTCGGTCCTACAATGAGCAGTTCTTC. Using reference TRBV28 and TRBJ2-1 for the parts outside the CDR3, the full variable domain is DVKVTQSSRYLVKRTGEKVFLECVQDMDHENMFWYRQDPGLGLRLIYFSYDVKMKEKGDIPEGYSVSREKKERFSLILESASTNQTSMYLCASSFKPRATRSYNEQFFGPGTRLTVL.

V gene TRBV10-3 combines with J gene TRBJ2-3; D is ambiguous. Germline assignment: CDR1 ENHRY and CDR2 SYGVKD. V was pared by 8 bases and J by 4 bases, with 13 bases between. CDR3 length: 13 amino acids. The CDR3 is CAILPTLADTQYF. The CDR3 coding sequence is TGTGCCATCCTCCCGACTTTGGCAGATACGCAGTATTTT.

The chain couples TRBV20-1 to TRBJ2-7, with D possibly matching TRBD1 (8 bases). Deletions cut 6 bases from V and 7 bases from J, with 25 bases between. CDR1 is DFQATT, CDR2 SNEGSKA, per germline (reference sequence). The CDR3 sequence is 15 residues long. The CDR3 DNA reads TGCAGTGCCGGAAAGATACAGGGGGGGATAGGGGAGCAGTACTTC. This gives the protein CSAGKIQGGIGEQYF.

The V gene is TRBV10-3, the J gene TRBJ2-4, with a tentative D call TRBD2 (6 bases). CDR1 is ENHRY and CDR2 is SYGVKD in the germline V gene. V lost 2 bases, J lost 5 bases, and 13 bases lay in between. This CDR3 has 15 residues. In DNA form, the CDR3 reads TGTGCCATCAGTGAGCCGGGGGACCCTCAAAACATTCAGTACTTC. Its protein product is CAISEPGDPQNIQYF.